Each of the 30 T cell receptor beta chains below was sequenced from the same sample in a study of T cell responses to AZD1222 COVID-19 vaccine. TCRdb's table, derived via immunoSEQ multiplex PCR, lists solely in-frame clones and lacks some. The data show about 200,000 clones, 90% to 95% seen once. Sequences were derived from peripheral blood, sampled 28 days after the second dose of the MenACWY control vaccine. The receptors shown here come from an adult who received the MenACWY meningococcal vaccine as a control.

The V gene is TRBV19, the J gene TRBJ1-2; D is uncertain. The germline V gene has CDR1 LNHDA and CDR2 SQIVND (reference sequence). Trimming took off 10 bases at V and 1 base at J, with 28 bases between the two ends. The CDR3 is made up of 18 amino acids. This CDR3 reads CATNGLRNKEKDNYGYTF. The CDR3 DNA reads as TGTGCCACCAACGGCCTCCGTAATAAAGAAAAAGATAACTATGGCTACACCTTC.

The table lists this clone with a count of one. The chain uses TRBV19 and TRBJ2-1; a possible D gene is TRBD2 (5 bases). The V gene lost 6 bases and the J gene lost 3 bases, with 6 bases spanning the gap. The CDR3 runs to 12 residues. Germline V gene lookup returns CDR1 LNHDA and CDR2 SQIVND (reference sequence). CDR3: CASRTSYNEQFF. For the CDR3, the DNA is TGTGCCAGTAGAACTAGCTACAATGAGCAGTTCTTC.

The rearrangement links TRBV10-3 to TRBJ1-2; tentatively, D is TRBD1 (5 bases). Trimming cost V 10 bases and J 0 bases, with 12 bases left between them. CDR1 and CDR2 (germline): ENHRY, SYGVKD. The CDR3 length is 13 residues. The CDR3 bases are TGTGCCACTCTCCGGGACTCTAACTATGGCTACACCTTC. Encoded protein: CATLRDSNYGYTF.

In DNA, the CDR3 is TGTGCCAGCAGGCCTGGACAGACTTACGAGCAGTACTTC. It is translated as CASRPGQTYEQYF. The gene calls are TRBV28 and TRBJ2-7; TRBD1 might be the D (6 bases). Trimming left V 6 bases short and J 4 bases short, with 13 bases between. Germline CDR1 MDHEN, CDR2 SYDVKM. The CDR3 has 13 residues. The variable domain in full, completed from reference TRBV28 and TRBJ2-7, reads DVKVTQSSRYLVKRTGEKVFLECVQDMDHENMFWYRQDPGLGLRLIYFSYDVKMKEKGDIPEGYSVSREKKERFSLILESASTNQTSMYLCASRPGQTYEQYFGPGTRLTVT.

The rearrangement joins TRBV6-5 to TRBJ1-2; 7 nucleotides match TRBD1. The CDR3 extends over 13 amino acids. Germline CDR1 reads MNHEY; CDR2 reads SVGAGI. J was trimmed by 6 bases and V by 6 bases; bases with no gene match: 7. DNA for the CDR3: TGTGCCAGCAGAACGGACAGGTGGGATGGCTACACCTTC. Its protein is CASRTDRWDGYTF.

V usage is TRBV15 and J usage is TRBJ2-5, with 10 bases aligning to TRBD1. The V and J ends lost 0 bases and 6 bases, in that order; junction bases with no gene match: 7. Germline CDR1 LNHNV, CDR2 YYDKDF (reference sequence). The CDR3 totals 16 residues. The DNA of the CDR3 is TGTGCCACCAGCAGAGATAGTAGGGACAGGGGAAAGACCCAGTACTTC. This codes for CATSRDSRDRGKTQYF.

The rearrangement uses TRBV14 and TRBJ2-1, with D tentatively TRBD1 or TRBD2 (5 bases each). Germline CDR1 and CDR2: SGHDN and FVKESK. The CDR3 runs to 15 residues. Between the trimmed V and J ends, which lost 4 bases and 7 bases, there was a span of 17 bases. In DNA, the CDR3 is TGTGCCAGCAGCCGAGACTCGGGGCGGAGAAATGAGCAGTTCTTC. Residues: CASSRDSGRRNEQFF.

The chain combines TRBV30 with TRBJ1-1; D unresolved. V lost 3 bases to trimming and J lost 5 bases, with 13 bases between them. This CDR3 region has 13 residues. Per germline, CDR1 GTSNPN and CDR2 SVGIG (reference sequence). CDR3 bases: TGTGCCTGGAGCAGTGCCCTGAGGACTGAAGCTTTCTTT. As protein: CAWSSALRTEAFF. Complete variable domain (other parts from reference TRBV30 and TRBJ1-1): SQTIHQWPATLVQPVGSPLSLECTVEGTSNPNLYWYRQAAGRGLQLLFYSVGIGQISSEVPQNLSASRPQDRQFILSSKKLLLSDSGFYLCAWSSALRTEAFFGQGTRLTVV.

The chain employs TRBV29-1 and TRBJ1-1, with D uncertain. Per the germline V gene, CDR1 is SQVTM and CDR2 is ANQGSEA. The CDR3 is 13 amino acids. V was cut by 8 bases and J by 1 base, with 14 bases left in between. As DNA, the CDR3 is TGCAGCACGAGGAGGGCCCCGAACACTGAAGCTTTCTTT. Protein sequence: CSTRRAPNTEAFF.

The CDR3 is CASSLFQAVNTEAFF. The CDR3 DNA sequence: TGTGCCAGCAGCCTATTCCAGGCAGTGAACACTGAAGCTTTCTTT. The genes are TRBV7-3 and TRBJ1-1; D gene uncertain. The CDR3 covers 15 residues. Germline V lookup: CDR1 SGHTA, CDR2 FQGTGA. V lost 5 bases to trimming and J lost 0 bases, with 13 bases between them.

The chain joins TRBV9 to TRBJ1-5; no clear D. Germline V lookup: CDR1 SGDLS, CDR2 YYNGEE. The CDR3 totals 15 residues. V was cut by 0 bases and J by 6 bases, with 13 bases left in between. The CDR3 nucleotides are TGTGCCAGCAGCGTAGGTGAGGGCGAGGGTCAGCCCCAGCATTTT. Translation gives CASSVGEGEGQPQHF.

CDR3: CASSPRGPIKNTEAFF. CDR3 bases: TGTGCCAGCAGCCCCAGGGGGCCCATCAAGAACACTGAAGCTTTCTTT. The genes are TRBV7-9 and TRBJ1-1; 8 nucleotides agree with TRBD1. CDR1 is SEHNR and CDR2 is FQNEAQ in the germline V gene (reference sequence). Trimming removed 5 bases from V and 1 base from J; junction bases left unmatched: 9. This CDR3 spans 16 amino acids.

This sequence joins TRBV28 and TRBJ1-6; tentatively, D is TRBD1 (6 bases). CDR3 length equals 14 residues. Between the trimmed V and J ends, which lost 6 bases and 10 bases, there was a span of 16 bases. The V gene's germline CDR1 is MDHEN and CDR2 SYDVKM. The DNA of the CDR3 is TGTGCCAGCAGCTTCAGGGGAAACAGATCACCCCTCCACTTT. Its translation is CASSFRGNRSPLHF.

The J gene is TRBJ2-7, the V gene TRBV4-1; 8 bases agree with TRBD2. The V gene's germline CDR1 is MGHRA and CDR2 YSYEKL. CDR3 length equals 14 residues. Trimming at V came to 3 bases and at J to 7 bases, leaving 8 bases not matched to a gene. The CDR3 is CASSHPGTSGEQYF. The CDR3 nucleotides read TGCGCCAGCAGCCACCCCGGGACTAGTGGGGAGCAGTACTTC.

The J gene is TRBJ1-1, the V gene TRBV23-1; perhaps TRBD1 as D (5 bases). TRBV23-1 falls under the ORF class, with uncertain function. With 0 bases removed from V and 4 bases from J, the gap between germline ends came to 18 bases. This CDR3 spans 17 amino acids. The CDR3 nucleotides read TGCGCCAGCAGTCAATCCAGGGCGAACCGGATCGGCACTGAAGCTTTCTTT. It encodes CASSQSRANRIGTEAFF.

This chain connects TRBV5-1 to TRBJ2-7; 10 bases are a match to TRBD1. The CDR3 totals 15 residues. Germline trimming cut 2 bases from V and 2 bases from J; bases unmatched to any gene: 4. Germline CDR1 is SGHRS and CDR2 is YFSETQ. The CDR3 region is CASSFGTGDTYEQYF. The CDR3 DNA is TGCGCCAGCAGCTTCGGGACAGGGGATACCTACGAGCAGTACTTC.

This chain connects TRBV6-5 to TRBJ1-5; no definite D call. V lost 6 bases and J lost 6, with 12 bases in between. The germline CDR1 and CDR2 sequences are MNHEY and SVGAGI. The CDR3 totals 13 residues. The CDR3 region is CASSRTPGQPQHF. In DNA, the CDR3 is TGTGCCAGCAGCCGGACGCCAGGTCAGCCCCAGCATTTT.

The J gene is TRBJ1-4, the V gene TRBV7-9; D is ambiguous. V lost 4 bases and J 0 bases, leaving 9 bases between the germline ends. There are 15 residues in the CDR3. Germline CDR1 SEHNR, CDR2 FQNEAQ (reference sequence). The chain's CDR3 is CASSYGSATNEKLFF. The CDR3 DNA is TGTGCCAGCAGCTACGGATCTGCAACTAATGAAAAACTGTTTTTT.

V usage is TRBV7-9 and J usage is TRBJ2-3, with TRBD2 matching 12 bases. Per the germline V gene, CDR1 is SEHNR and CDR2 is FQNEAQ (reference sequence). This CDR3 is 17 amino acids long. V lost 5 bases, J lost 3 bases, and 9 bases stayed unmatched. CDR3 protein: CASSPSGGENETDTQYF. In DNA, the CDR3 is TGTGCCAGCAGCCCTAGCGGGGGGGAGAATGAGACAGATACGCAGTATTTT. The full variable domain, in which reference TRBV7-9 and TRBJ2-3 provide the parts outside the CDR3, is DTGVSQNPRHKITKRGQNVTFRCDPISEHNRLYWYRQTLGQGPEFLTYFQNEAQLEKSRLLSDRFSAERPKGSFSTLEIQRTEQGDSAMYLCASSPSGGENETDTQYFGPGTRLTVL.

The V and J genes are TRBV7-3 and TRBJ2-3, with 10 bases identical to TRBD2. The CDR3 runs 19 residues. Looked up from germline, CDR1 is SGHTA and CDR2 is FQGTGA. J was trimmed by 0 bases and V by 4 bases; bases with no gene match: 13. The CDR3 sequence is CASSWGAPGLATSTDTQYF. The DNA for the CDR3 is TGTGCCAGCAGCTGGGGGGCACCGGGACTAGCGACTAGCACAGATACGCAGTATTTT. Based on the CDR3 plus reference TRBV7-3 and TRBJ2-3, the full variable domain is GAGVSQTPSNKVTEKGKYVELRCDPISGHTALYWYRQSLGQGPEFLIYFQGTGAADDSGLPNDRFFAVRPEGSVSTLKIQRTERGDSAVYLCASSWGAPGLATSTDTQYFGPGTRLTVL.

J is TRBJ2-7 and V is TRBV4-2; the D call may be TRBD1 or TRBD2 (6 bases each). V gave up 2 bases and J gave up 4 bases, with 18 bases separating them. The CDR3 extends over 16 amino acids. Germline loops: CDR1 LGHNA, CDR2 YNFKEQ. The CDR3 is CASSQTPARGGYEQYF. DNA of the CDR3: TGTGCCAGCAGCCAAACCCCAGCCAGGGGAGGATACGAGCAGTACTTC.

This chain uses TRBV6-5 with TRBJ2-2, with 9 bases lining up with TRBD1. V gave up 10 bases and J gave up 7 bases; unmatched junction bases: 4. The germline gives CDR1 MNHEY, CDR2 SVGAGI. CDR3 size: 12 residues. CDR3 coding DNA: TGTGCCACGGGACAGGGAAACGGGGAGCTGTTTTTT. Translating it yields CATGQGNGELFF.

The chain joins TRBV11-1 to TRBJ2-1; tentatively, D is TRBD2 (6 bases). Trimming pared 2 bases from V and 8 bases from J, leaving 16 bases between. CDR1 is SGHAT, CDR2 FQDESV, per germline (reference sequence). The CDR3 consists of 15 residues. CDR3 sequence reads: CASSLSSGLRDEQFF. CDR3 sequence (DNA): TGTGCCAGCAGCTTATCTTCGGGACTGCGTGATGAGCAGTTCTTC. The full variable domain, its missing parts supplied by reference TRBV11-1 and TRBJ2-1, is EAEVAQSPRYKITEKSQAVAFWCDPISGHATLYWYRQILGQGPELLVQFQDESVVDDSQLPKDRFSAERLKGVDSTLKIQPAELGDSAMYLCASSLSSGLRDEQFFGPGTRLTVL.

V is TRBV7-6 and J is TRBJ2-1, with 8 bases identical to TRBD1. V shed 5 bases and J 4 bases; nucleotides not matched to a gene: 13. The CDR3 is made up of 17 amino acids. Germline V gene data show CDR1 as SGHVS and CDR2 as FNYEAQ. For the CDR3, the DNA is TGTGCCAGCAGCCCCCGGGAGTCAGGGGGCTATTACAATGAGCAGTTCTTC. Encoded protein: CASSPRESGGYYNEQFF.

The chain recombines TRBV9 with TRBJ2-2; 7 nucleotides match TRBD2. V dropped 0 bases and J dropped 2; count of bases not matched to a gene: 7. CDR1 and CDR2 from the germline V gene are SGDLS and YYNGEE. The CDR3 sequence is 17 residues long. CDR3 nucleotides: TGTGCCAGCAGCGTAGCCTCGGGACTACTAAACACCGGGGAGCTGTTTTTT. It specifies CASSVASGLLNTGELFF.

Here the CDR3 reads CASSYSRGSSGNTIYF. In DNA, the CDR3 is TGTGCCAGCAGTTACTCGCGAGGAAGCTCTGGAAACACCATATATTTT. The chain employs TRBV6-5 and TRBJ1-3; D gene ambiguous. The CDR3 loop spans 16 amino acids. The germline CDR1 and CDR2 sequences are MNHEY and SVGAGI. V lost 0 bases, J lost 0 bases, and 9 bases lay in between.

V and J are TRBV7-8 and TRBJ2-2, with D unclear. V shed 5 bases and J shed 0 bases, with 7 bases lying between them. CDR1 is SGHVS, CDR2 FQNEAQ, per germline. The CDR3 length is 14 residues. This chain's CDR3 is CASSHMANTGELFF. CDR3 sequence (DNA): TGTGCCAGCAGCCACATGGCGAACACCGGGGAGCTGTTTTTT.

The rearrangement joins TRBV3-1 (or the pseudogene TRBV3-2) to TRBJ2-7; unclear D gene. Germline V gene sequence: CDR1 LGHDT, CDR2 YNNKEL (reference sequence). The CDR3 is 12 residues long. The germline V and J ends were trimmed by 1 base and 10 bases, with 11 bases remaining between them. CDR3 nucleotide sequence: TGTGCCAGCAGCCAAGTTGAGACGAGACAGTACTTC. The encoded protein is CASSQVETRQYF.

This chain connects TRBV19 to TRBJ1-4; tentative D call: TRBD1 (5 bases). This CDR3 is 14 amino acids long. V was cut by 3 bases and J by 7 bases, with 12 bases left in between. CDR1 and CDR2 from the germline V gene are LNHDA and SQIVND (reference sequence). DNA for the CDR3: TGTGCCAGTAGTATGAGGGACGGGGGTGAAAAACTGTTTTTT. This codes for CASSMRDGGEKLFF.

The chain joins TRBV4-2 to TRBJ1-2; no clear D gene. This CDR3 spans 13 amino acids. In germline, CDR1 is LGHNA, CDR2 YNFKEQ. V was trimmed by 1 base and J by 8 bases, leaving 11 bases between them. This CDR3 is CASSQGPREGYTF. CDR3 in DNA: TGTGCCAGCAGCCAAGGACCACGGGAGGGCTACACCTTC.